Shown below are 30 T cell receptor beta chains from a single sample sequenced in a study of regulatory T cells in long-lasting Graves disease. Arm-PCR of CDR3 regions with iRepertoire HTBI primers generated TCR beta libraries. TCRdb reprocessed the multiplex PCR reads with MiXCR, giving one entry per CDR3 protein. The sample lists hundreds of thousands of distinct CDR3 sequences; over 15% were seen once. The time point denotes: newly diagnosed GD, antithyroid drugs for less than 3 months. The TCR library used RNA extracted from PBMCs. These data also featured in a second study, about T cells in Graves' hyperthyroidism and ophthalmopathy.

Sequencing was performed on peripheral blood mononuclear cells (PBMCs), taken at new diagnosis, from a patient treated with antithyroid drugs. The receptors stem from a man aged 40-55 years with Graves disease.

This clonotype was detected only once. V is TRBV20-1 and J is TRBJ2-3; 16 bases map to TRBD2. Losses at the gene ends were 0 bases for V and 1 base for J; bases not matched to a gene: 10. Germline V CDR1 and CDR2: DFQATT, SNEGSKA (reference sequence). CDR3 size: 20 residues. DNA for the CDR3: TGCAGTGCTAGAGATGGGACTAGCGGGGGGGTCCGCTGGGGCACAGATACGCAGTATTTT. Protein product: CSARDGTSGGVRWGTDTQYF.

This clonotype was seen only a few times. V and J are TRBV28 and TRBJ2-5; TRBD1 aligns across 8 bases. Losses at the gene ends were 6 bases for V and 4 bases for J; bases not matched to a gene: 13. CDR3 size: 16 residues. CDR1 and CDR2 (germline): MDHEN, SYDVKM. This CDR3 reads CASRRTFIRGRETQYF. In DNA, the CDR3 is TGTGCCAGCAGACGAACCTTTATCAGGGGGCGAGAGACCCAGTACTTC. Full variable domain (outside the CDR3, taken from reference TRBV28 and TRBJ2-5): DVKVTQSSRYLVKRTGEKVFLECVQDMDHENMFWYRQDPGLGLRLIYFSYDVKMKEKGDIPEGYSVSREKKERFSLILESASTNQTSMYLCASRRTFIRGRETQYFGPGTRLLVL.

This clonotype has ten or more counts. The CDR3 reads CASSLRQGVKPSYEQYF. In DNA form, the CDR3 reads TGTGCCAGCAGTTTAAGGCAGGGTGTCAAACCTTCCTACGAGCAGTACTTC. The rearrangement links TRBV28 to TRBJ2-7, with D possibly being TRBD1 (5 bases). The CDR3 length is 17 residues. V lost 2 bases to trimming and J lost 1 base, with 18 bases between them. Germline lookup yields CDR1 MDHEN and CDR2 SYDVKM.

This clonotype was counted once. It is likely a read error: a sequence one base away is far more abundant. The chain recombines TRBV2 with TRBJ2-1, with 8 nucleotides matching TRBD1. The junction had 11 bases not matched to a gene; V was cut back by 9 bases and J by 10 bases. The length of the CDR3 is 13 residues. Germline CDR1 SNHLY, CDR2 FYNNEI. The CDR3 nucleotides are TGTGCCAGTCGGACAGGGCCCTCCTACGAGCAGTTCTTC. Amino acids: CASRTGPSYEQFF.

This clonotype occurred a few times. V is TRBV4-1 and J is TRBJ1-5, with D possibly matching TRBD1 (6 bases). Trimming left V 1 base short and J 5 bases short, with 15 bases between. In germline, CDR1 is MGHRA, CDR2 YSYEKL. The CDR3 loop spans 16 amino acids. The CDR3 region is CASSQGPDRIYQPQHF. Written as DNA, the CDR3 is TGCGCCAGCAGCCAAGGACCGGACAGAATCTATCAGCCCCAGCATTTT.

The rearrangement links TRBV10-3 to TRBJ2-7, with 7 bases matching TRBD1. Trimming at V came to 3 bases and at J to 3 bases, leaving 5 bases not matched to a gene. The germline V gene has CDR1 ENHRY and CDR2 SYGVKD. CDR3 size: 14 residues. The CDR3 reads CAISDLPGGYEQYF. As DNA, the CDR3 is TGTGCCATCAGTGACCTACCAGGGGGCTACGAGCAGTACTTC.

This clonotype was recorded many times. The gene calls are TRBV6-2 or TRBV6-3 and TRBJ1-4; D is perhaps TRBD1 (6 bases). The V and J ends lost 5 bases and 5 bases respectively, with 15 bases between them. Germline CDR1 reads MNHEY; CDR2 reads SVGEGT. The CDR3 consists of 15 residues. The CDR3 sequence is CASSDGQPGNEKLFF. CDR3 sequence (DNA): TGTGCCAGCAGTGACGGACAGCCGGGGAATGAAAAACTGTTTTTT.

The genes are TRBV3-1 and TRBJ1-1, with no clear D. Germline assignment: CDR1 LGHDT and CDR2 YNNKEL (reference sequence). The V end lost 4 bases, the J end lost 2 bases, and 11 bases lay between the germline ends. The CDR3 contains 14 residues. In DNA form, the CDR3 reads TGTGCCAGCAGCCCGGACGGGTATAACACTGAAGCTTTCTTT. This codes for CASSPDGYNTEAFF.

The V gene is TRBV3-1, the J gene TRBJ2-1, with 10 positions matching TRBD2. CDR1 LGHDT and CDR2 YNNKEL come from the germline V gene (reference sequence). The trim removed 0 bases at V and 2 bases at J, leaving 13 bases unmatched. The CDR3 has 20 residues. The DNA of the CDR3 is TGTGCCAGCAGCCAAGAATATTCTAGCGGGGGTTCCAACGCCTACAATGAGCAGTTCTTC. This gives the protein CASSQEYSSGGSNAYNEQFF.

The V gene is TRBV29-1, the J gene TRBJ2-4; D possibly corresponds to TRBD1 (6 bases). V dropped 5 bases and J dropped 0 bases, with 20 bases sitting between them. CDR1 and CDR2 from the germline V gene are SQVTM and ANQGSEA. The CDR3 is 17 residues long. In DNA, the CDR3 is TGCAGCGTTTGCCCGGGACACCTCTTAATAGCCAAAAACATTCAGTACTTC. This gives the protein CSVCPGHLLIAKNIQYF.

CDR3 sequence (DNA): TGTGCCAGCAGATCTAGGCTGGGCTACACCTTC. Protein: CASRSRLGYTF. The gene calls are TRBV28 and TRBJ1-2; no firm D call. Germline V gene data show CDR1 as MDHEN and CDR2 as SYDVKM. The V end was cut by 6 bases, the J end by 8 bases, with 10 bases between. CDR3 length: 11 amino acids.

Notes on this clonotype: One base away lies a much larger clone, so this may be a sequencing read error. The chain couples TRBV9 to TRBJ2-1, with D uncertain. Germline CDR1 and CDR2: SGDLS and YYNGEE. CDR3 length equals 16 residues. CDR3 loop: CASSLAPTQSSYEQFF. CDR3 DNA sequence: TGCGCCAGCAGCTTGGCCCCTACCCAGAGCTCCTACGAGCAGTTCTTC. Full variable domain (rest looked up from reference TRBV9 and TRBJ2-1): DSGVTQTPKHLITATGQRVTLRCSPRSGDLSVYWYQQSLDQGLQFLIQYYNGEERAKGNILERFSAQQFPDLHSELNLSSLELGDSALYFCASSLAPTQSSYEQFFGPGTRLTVL.

This chain uses TRBV12-3 or TRBV12-4 with TRBJ2-2; 7 positions agree with TRBD2. CDR3 length equals 17 residues. The ends lost 5 bases at V and 4 bases at J; junction bases unmatched: 13. Here the CDR3 reads CASSIWDPGRVTGELFF. The DNA of the CDR3 is TGTGCCAGCAGTATTTGGGACCCAGGGAGGGTCACCGGGGAGCTGTTTTTT.

V usage is TRBV15 and J usage is TRBJ1-1, with no clear D. This CDR3 spans 13 amino acids. Germline loops: CDR1 LNHNV, CDR2 YYDKDF (reference sequence). V lost 5 bases and J lost 10, with 17 bases in between. The CDR3 coding sequence is TGTGCCACCAGCCGCCGGGCAGAAATAGGAGCTTTCTTT. This sequence encodes CATSRRAEIGAFF.

This clonotype showed up many times. In DNA form, the CDR3 reads TGTGCCAGCACCACTAACAGGGCAGATACGCAGTATTTT. This codes for CASTTNRADTQYF. The rearrangement links TRBV11-2 to TRBJ2-3, with D possibly TRBD1 on 6 matching bases. V lost 7 bases to trimming and J lost 4 bases, with 12 bases between them. This CDR3 comprises 13 residues. Germline-derived CDR1 and CDR2 are SGHAT and FQNNGV.

In its sample, this clonotype was seen many times. The chain has TRBV11-2 and TRBJ2-7; 9 bases line up with TRBD1. CDR3 length: 13 amino acids. The V gene's germline CDR1 is SGHAT and CDR2 FQNNGV. With V trimmed by 7 bases and J by 3 bases, 4 bases remained unmatched. CDR3 amino acids: CASNPTGGYEQYF. CDR3 nucleotides: TGTGCCAGCAATCCGACAGGGGGCTACGAGCAGTACTTC. Full variable domain (outside the CDR3, taken from reference TRBV11-2 and TRBJ2-7): EAGVAQSPRYKIIEKRQSVAFWCNPISGHATLYWYQQILGQGPKLLIQFQNNGVVDDSQLPKDRFSAERLKGVDSTLKIQPAKLEDSAVYLCASNPTGGYEQYFGPGTRLTVT.

This clonotype was counted many times. The genes are TRBV30 and TRBJ2-7; 9 positions agree with TRBD2. This CDR3 contains 15 residues. Germline CDR1 and CDR2: GTSNPN and SVGIG (reference sequence). Trimming cost V 0 bases and J 2 bases; bases outside gene matches: 5. Written as DNA, the CDR3 is TGTGCCTGGAGTGTACATGGCGGGGGGGCCTACGAGCAGTACTTC. Translation: CAWSVHGGGAYEQYF.

This clonotype showed up many times. The chain joins TRBV5-1 to TRBJ1-1; D remains ambiguous. Trimming left V 0 bases short and J 0 bases short, with 12 bases between. Per germline, CDR1 SGHRS and CDR2 YFSETQ. The CDR3 extends over 16 amino acids. CDR3 nucleotides: TGCGCCAGCAGCTTGGTGGGCAGAGCCATGAACACTGAAGCTTTCTTT. As protein: CASSLVGRAMNTEAFF. Based on the CDR3 plus reference TRBV5-1 and TRBJ1-1, the full variable domain is KAGVTQTPRYLIKTRGQQVTLSCSPISGHRSVSWYQQTPGQGLQFLFEYFSETQRNKGNFPGRFSGRQFSNSRSEMNVSTLELGDSALYLCASSLVGRAMNTEAFFGQGTRLTVV.

Regarding this clonotype: One base away lies a much larger clone, so this may be a sequencing read error. The V call is TRBV2, the J call TRBJ2-3, with D maybe TRBD1 (5 bases). Trimming took 6 bases from V and 4 from J, leaving 17 bases between them. Germline CDR1 and CDR2: SNHLY and FYNNEI. CDR3 length: 15 amino acids. CDR3 DNA sequence: TGTGCCAGCAGCGACAGAACCATCGGCGCAGATACGCAGTATTTT. Protein product: CASSDRTIGADTQYF.

This clonotype was seen ten or more times. The CDR3 sequence is CASRRPGLAGVGELFF. The DNA for the CDR3 is TGTGCCAGCAGGAGACCGGGACTAGCGGGGGTCGGGGAGCTGTTTTTT. The rearrangement joins TRBV12-3 or TRBV12-4 to TRBJ2-2; 14 bases align to TRBD2. CDR3 length: 16 residues. With 6 bases clipped from V and 7 bases from J, the junction kept 7 bases outside the gene matches.

This clonotype was detected ten times or more. J is TRBJ2-7 and V is TRBV29-1, with 7 positions matching TRBD2. V shed 4 bases, J shed 3 bases, and the junction held 12 bases outside the gene matches. CDR3 length: 15 amino acids. The germline gives CDR1 SQVTM, CDR2 ANQGSEA. The CDR3 protein is CSVGGLQGGGYEQYF. The CDR3 DNA reads as TGCAGCGTTGGGGGACTCCAGGGCGGGGGCTACGAGCAGTACTTC.

This clonotype has more than one count but fewer than ten. This rearrangement joins TRBV19 to TRBJ2-5; 10 bases match TRBD2. Germline lookup yields CDR1 LNHDA and CDR2 SQIVND (reference sequence). The CDR3 is made up of 13 amino acids. V dropped 8 bases and J dropped 4; count of bases not matched to a gene: 4. Here the CDR3 reads CASRLAGAETQYF. CDR3 in DNA: TGTGCCAGTCGACTAGCGGGCGCAGAGACCCAGTACTTC.

The rearrangement uses TRBV18 and TRBJ2-5, with D tentatively TRBD2 (7 bases). The germline V gene has CDR1 KGHSH and CDR2 LQKENI. V lost 1 base to trimming and J lost 5 bases, with 11 bases between them. The CDR3 runs to 14 residues. The CDR3 protein is CASSPRAGAETQYF. CDR3 coding DNA: TGTGCCAGCTCACCACGGGCGGGGGCCGAGACCCAGTACTTC.

The CDR3 protein is CASSEQSLGDTQYF. CDR3 coding DNA: TGTGCCAGCAGTGAACAGTCTTTAGGAGATACGCAGTATTTT. The rearrangement uses TRBV2 and TRBJ2-3; D gene unclear. The germline V and J ends were trimmed by 2 bases and 5 bases, with 11 bases remaining between them. The CDR3 has 14 residues. The germline V gene encodes CDR1 SNHLY and CDR2 FYNNEI.

The genes are TRBV7-3 and TRBJ2-1, with 9 bases lining up with TRBD2. The junction had 1 base not matched to a gene; V was cut back by 5 bases and J by 2 bases. Germline V CDR1 and CDR2: SGHTA, FQGTGA. The CDR3 runs 14 residues. The CDR3 DNA is TGTGCCAGCAGCCCTAGCGGGACCTACAATGAGCAGTTCTTC. This codes for CASSPSGTYNEQFF. Full variable domain (missing parts from reference TRBV7-3 and TRBJ2-1): GAGVSQTPSNKVTEKGKYVELRCDPISGHTALYWYRQSLGQGPEFLIYFQGTGAADDSGLPNDRFFAVRPEGSVSTLKIQRTERGDSAVYLCASSPSGTYNEQFFGPGTRLTVL.

This clonotype was counted between two and nine times. The V gene is TRBV4-1, the J gene TRBJ1-2, with D possibly TRBD1 on 6 matching bases. The V and J ends lost 0 bases and 2 bases respectively, with 7 bases between them. The germline gives CDR1 MGHRA, CDR2 YSYEKL. The CDR3 sequence is 14 residues long. The CDR3: CASSQDRGNYGYTF. As DNA, the CDR3 is TGCGCCAGCAGCCAAGACAGGGGAAACTATGGCTACACCTTC.

This clonotype was seen ten or more times. The chain employs TRBV2 and TRBJ1-5; D is possibly TRBD1 (5 bases). V was trimmed by 6 bases and J by 3 bases, leaving 18 bases between them. The CDR3 extends over 16 amino acids. CDR1 and CDR2 from the germline V gene are SNHLY and FYNNEI. The CDR3 is CASSPRDESPNQPQHF. The CDR3 DNA reads as TGTGCCAGCAGCCCCAGGGACGAATCCCCCAATCAGCCCCAGCATTTT.

This clonotype showed up just once. V usage is TRBV24-1 and J usage is TRBJ1-1, with a weak D call TRBD1 (6 bases). CDR1 and CDR2 (germline): KGHDR, SFDVKD. Between the trimmed V and J ends, which lost 5 bases and 1 base, there was a span of 19 bases. The CDR3 spans 17 residues. CDR3 amino acids: CATSGKGGRGKNTEAFF. The CDR3 DNA reads TGTGCCACCAGTGGAAAGGGGGGCAGAGGTAAGAACACTGAAGCTTTCTTT.

The CDR3 loop reads CATTAGARSGANVLTF. In nucleotides, the CDR3 is TGTGCCACCACAGCAGGGGCCCGCTCTGGGGCCAACGTCCTGACTTTC. This rearrangement joins TRBV19 to TRBJ2-6; tentatively, D is TRBD1 (6 bases). Trimming left V 10 bases short and J 0 bases short, with 16 bases between. Germline V gene lookup returns CDR1 LNHDA and CDR2 SQIVND (reference sequence). The CDR3 loop spans 16 amino acids.

This chain uses TRBV12-5 with TRBJ1-5; 9 bases map to TRBD1. The V gene's germline CDR1 is LGHNT and CDR2 FRNRAP. Losses at the gene ends were 2 bases for V and 7 bases for J; bases not matched to a gene: 9. CDR3 length equals 16 residues. The CDR3 here is CASGLIVTGGRQPQHF. The CDR3 DNA sequence: TGTGCTAGTGGTTTGATCGTGACAGGGGGGCGGCAGCCCCAGCATTTT.